This T cell receptor (beta chain) originates from a study of CD8 T cells in Susac syndrome. Regarding the study as a whole: The relatively small number of individuals in the TCR sequencing and HLA analysis was acknowledged by the study.

RNA amounts of roughly 0.45 to 1 ug underwent reverse transcription with random hexamers. An immunoSEQ multiplex PCR amplified TCR beta CDR3 over 54 Vbeta and 13 Jbeta. Via MiXCR, TCRdb re-called the immunoSEQ multiplex PCR reads, giving one row per CDR3 protein. The data contain about 140,000 distinct CDR3 sequences, about 95% of them singletons. Trimming stripped 5 bases from V and 0 bases from J, with 11 bases between. The CDR3 covers 14 residues. CDR1 is SGHVS, CDR2 FQNEAQ, per germline. About this clonotype itself: Its antigen is not known.

The authors carried out high-throughput sequencing of TCR beta. They applied it to CD8+ and CD4+ T cells obtained from blood. In contrast to the negatively isolated CD8+ and CD4+ T cells, TEMRA cells were FACS-enriched. The TCR sequence derives from a human donor with multiple sclerosis. Sample: CD4+ T cells from PBMCs. The rearrangement joins TRBV7-8 to TRBJ2-7; D remains unclear. The CDR3 DNA reads as TGTGCCAGCAGCCTCCGCCGGAGCTCCTACGAGCAGTACTTC. Translation: CASSLRRSSYEQYF.